The clone carrying this TCR beta chain was picked up many times. The antigen remains unidentified. The entry originates in a study of Graves' ophthalmopathy and Graves' hyperthyroidism. Study conclusions and caveats: Ophthalmopathy progression was predicted with approximately 68% sensitivity and around 78% specificity. Blood contained most expanded thyroid clonotypes exceeding 0.001 frequency.

Germline V CDR1 and CDR2: DFQATT, SNEGSKA (reference sequence). The junction had 7 bases not matched to a gene; V was cut back by 0 bases and J by 4 bases. The CDR3 loop spans 15 amino acids. RNA transcripts provided the template for amplifying TCR beta CDR3 regions. Second-round multiplex PCR came after first-round RT-PCR with HTBI primers. One entry per CDR3 protein results from TCRdb running MiXCR on the multiplex PCR reads. The sample records hundreds of thousands of distinct CDR3 sequences, roughly two fifths being singletons. Sequencing was performed on peripheral blood. The V call is TRBV20-1, the J call TRBJ1-2; 8 nucleotides agree with TRBD1. The TCR originated in an adult man with Graves' ophthalmopathy. CDR3 sequence (DNA): TGCAGTGCTAGAGATCGACGGGACAGGAGCTATGGCTACACCTTC. Protein: CSARDRRDRSYGYTF.